One and the same sample provided the 18 T cell receptor beta chains below, sequenced in a study of radiation and T cells in renal cell carcinoma. Repertoires were generated with immunoSEQ multiplex PCR, while TCRdb's copy carries only in-frame clones and drops some. Of 87,000 or so clones listed, 86% are singletons. The time point was: baseline pretreatment blood. Indicated treatment: 15 Gy SBRT to primary tumor, nephrectomy 4 weeks later. Sequenced material: blood, taken from a patient whose treatment included radiotherapy and nephrectomy. These receptors were collected from a man aged 50-59 years with renal cell carcinoma.

This chain joins TRBV11-2 and TRBJ2-7; 7 positions agree with TRBD1. CDR1 SGHAT and CDR2 FQNNGV come from the germline V gene. V gave up 5 bases and J gave up 3 bases; unmatched junction bases: 4. This CDR3 has 13 amino acids. The CDR3 DNA is TGTGCCAGCAGCCGTAGACAGGGCTACGAGCAGTACTTC. Amino acids: CASSRRQGYEQYF.

The chain carries TRBV28 and TRBJ1-2, with 9 bases that match TRBD1. With V trimmed by 6 bases and J by 4 bases, 3 bases remained unmatched. CDR3 length: 13 amino acids. CDR1 and CDR2 (germline): MDHEN, SYDVKM. CDR3 coding DNA: TGTGCCAGCAGCCGGGGACAGGGCTATGGCTACACCTTC. This sequence encodes CASSRGQGYGYTF.

V usage is TRBV2 and J usage is TRBJ1-1, with 9 bases lining up with TRBD1. The J segment lost 2 bases and the V segment lost 7 bases, leaving 11 bases of the junction unmatched. Germline V gives CDR1 SNHLY, CDR2 FYNNEI. The CDR3 is made up of 16 amino acids. CDR3 sequence reads: CASTAQGATDNTEAFF. The CDR3 nucleotides are TGTGCCAGCACCGCACAGGGGGCCACAGATAACACTGAAGCTTTCTTT.

The chain links TRBV2 to TRBJ2-7, with 11 bases that match TRBD1. There are 15 residues in the CDR3. Germline lookup yields CDR1 SNHLY and CDR2 FYNNEI. The trim removed 2 bases at V and 2 bases at J, leaving 2 bases unmatched. The CDR3 reads CASSELGQGAYEQYF. For the CDR3, the DNA is TGTGCCAGCAGTGAATTGGGACAGGGGGCCTACGAGCAGTACTTC.

This chain links TRBV5-8 with TRBJ2-3, with D perhaps matching TRBD2 (6 bases). V gave up 2 bases and J gave up 8 bases, with 6 bases separating them. This CDR3 is 11 amino acids long. The germline CDR1 and CDR2 sequences are SGHTS and YDEGEE. This chain's CDR3 is CASSLAGTQYF. The CDR3 DNA follows: TGTGCCAGCAGCTTAGCGGGTACGCAGTATTTT.

This chain links TRBV20-1 with TRBJ1-2; D is unclear. The length of the CDR3 is 11 residues. In germline, CDR1 is DFQATT, CDR2 SNEGSKA (reference sequence). The V end lost 3 bases, the J end lost 3 bases, and 5 bases lay between the germline ends. The CDR3 spells CSASGDYGYTF. CDR3 DNA: TGCAGTGCTAGTGGGGACTATGGCTACACCTTC.

The chain couples TRBV6-6 to TRBJ1-2; D is ambiguous. Germline lookup yields CDR1 MNHNY and CDR2 SVGAGI (reference sequence). Between the trimmed V and J ends, which lost 6 bases and 4 bases, there was a span of 15 bases. This CDR3 has 14 amino acids. The CDR3 loop reads CASRADPASYGYTF. In nucleotides, the CDR3 is TGTGCCAGCAGGGCCGACCCGGCCTCCTATGGCTACACCTTC.

The rearrangement joins TRBV6-5 to TRBJ1-1; tentatively, D is TRBD1 (6 bases). CDR3 size: 14 residues. CDR1 is MNHEY and CDR2 is SVGAGI in the germline V gene. The germline V and J ends were trimmed by 11 bases and 1 base, with 17 bases remaining between them. The CDR3 nucleotides are TGTGCCTATTCCCTGGGAGGGGGGAACACTGAAGCTTTCTTT. Its translation: CAYSLGGGNTEAFF.

The chain combines TRBV25-1 with TRBJ2-7; D gene ambiguous. This CDR3 is built from 11 residues. The germline CDR1 and CDR2 sequences are MGHDK and SYGVNS. Between the trimmed V and J ends, which lost 3 bases and 3 bases, there was a span of 3 bases. The CDR3 here is CASSDFYEQYF. CDR3 DNA: TGTGCCAGCAGTGACTTCTACGAGCAGTACTTC.

This chain links TRBV19 with TRBJ1-1; D is perhaps TRBD1 (6 bases). With 4 bases removed from V and 0 bases from J, the gap between germline ends came to 12 bases. Germline V gives CDR1 LNHDA, CDR2 SQIVND (reference sequence). The CDR3 consists of 15 residues. CDR3 region: CASSTRRTVNTEAFF. CDR3 sequence (DNA): TGTGCCAGTAGTACCCGAAGGACAGTGAACACTGAAGCTTTCTTT.

The chain has TRBV2 and TRBJ2-5; 14 bases match TRBD2. CDR3 length equals 17 residues. Trimming removed 3 bases from V and 5 bases from J; junction bases left unmatched: 8. The germline gives CDR1 SNHLY, CDR2 FYNNEI. In nucleotides, the CDR3 is TGTGCCAGCAGTGACGGACTAGCGGGGGGTACACGGGAGACCCAGTACTTC. Its translation: CASSDGLAGGTRETQYF. The full variable domain, with the rest looked up from reference TRBV2 and TRBJ2-5, is EPEVTQTPSHQVTQMGQEVILRCVPISNHLYFYWYRQILGQKVEFLVSFYNNEISEKSEIFDDQFSVERPDGSNFTLKIRSTKLEDSAMYFCASSDGLAGGTRETQYFGPGTRLLVL.

V usage is TRBV6-5 and J usage is TRBJ2-7; D call uncertain. V lost 0 bases, J lost 2 bases, and 8 bases lay in between. The germline V gene has CDR1 MNHEY and CDR2 SVGAGI. CDR3 length equals 14 residues. This CDR3 reads CASSYSFGPYEQYF. The DNA for the CDR3 is TGTGCCAGCAGTTACTCCTTCGGTCCCTACGAGCAGTACTTC.

The table lists this clone with a few counts. This rearrangement joins TRBV7-9 to TRBJ1-1; no clear D. CDR3 size: 10 residues. V shed 3 bases and J shed 6 bases, with 2 bases lying between them. Germline CDR1 SEHNR, CDR2 FQNEAQ (reference sequence). CDR3 region: CASSFAEAFF. The CDR3 DNA is TGTGCCAGCAGCTTTGCTGAAGCTTTCTTT. Together with reference TRBV7-9 and TRBJ1-1, the CDR3 gives the full variable domain: DTGVSQNPRHKITKRGQNVTFRCDPISEHNRLYWYRQTLGQGPEFLTYFQNEAQLEKSRLLSDRFSAERPKGSFSTLEIQRTEQGDSAMYLCASSFAEAFFGQGTRLTVV.

This chain connects TRBV9 to TRBJ1-2; D possibly corresponds to TRBD1 (6 bases). Germline V gene lookup returns CDR1 SGDLS and CDR2 YYNGEE. The CDR3 is made up of 16 amino acids. The germline V and J ends were trimmed by 0 bases and 4 bases, with 16 bases remaining between them. CDR3 sequence (DNA): TGTGCCAGCAGCGTAGCGGCTCAGGGGTTGTTCTATGGCTACACCTTC. Translation gives CASSVAAQGLFYGYTF.

The rearrangement uses TRBV5-1 and TRBJ1-6; D gene ambiguous. Germline CDR1 reads SGHRS; CDR2 reads YFSETQ. The CDR3 covers 17 residues. V lost 3 bases to trimming and J lost 0 bases, with 13 bases between them. CDR3 residues: CASSSGAASSYNSPLHF. CDR3 bases: TGCGCCAGCAGCTCCGGCGCGGCGAGCTCCTATAATTCACCCCTCCACTTT.

This clone was found once. The V and J genes are TRBV6-6 and TRBJ2-4; the match to TRBD1 covers 10 bases. The V segment lost 6 bases and the J segment 6 bases; nucleotides outside the gene matches: 8. The germline V gene encodes CDR1 MNHNY and CDR2 SVGAGI (reference sequence). This CDR3 is 15 amino acids long. Written as DNA, the CDR3 is TGTGCCAGCAGAGAATCCGGGACAGGGGCAAACATTCAGTACTTC. Translating it yields CASRESGTGANIQYF.

This clone was seen a few times. This chain connects TRBV11-2 to TRBJ1-3, with D unclear. Germline V CDR1 and CDR2: SGHAT, FQNNGV. The CDR3 length is 14 residues. Trimming removed 2 bases from V and 1 base from J, with 6 bases in between. This CDR3 is CASSLRASGNTIYF. CDR3 coding DNA: TGTGCCAGCAGCTTACGGGCATCTGGAAACACCATATATTTT.

The V and J genes are TRBV19 and TRBJ1-1; 7 bases match TRBD1. V lost 7 bases and J lost 4; bases outside the gene matches: 9. This CDR3 contains 14 residues. Germline CDR1 LNHDA, CDR2 SQIVND (reference sequence). The CDR3 protein is CASNRGIEGTEAFF. The CDR3, as DNA: TGTGCCAGTAACAGGGGAATTGAAGGCACTGAAGCTTTCTTT. The complete variable domain, with remaining parts taken from reference TRBV19 and TRBJ1-1, reads DGGITQSPKYLFRKEGQNVTLSCEQNLNHDAMYWYRQDPGQGLRLIYYSQIVNDFQKGDIAEGYSVSREKKESFPLTVTSAQKNPTAFYLCASNRGIEGTEAFFGQGTRLTVV.